This passage covers 23 T cell receptor beta chains from one sample sequenced in a study of cytotoxic CD8 clonotypes in ibrutinib-treated CLL. The method was immunoSEQ multiplex PCR; TCRdb's version includes in-frame clones alone and lacks a portion of them. In the table there are some 200,000 clones, 72% of which are singletons. Sample: PBMCs, taken after 24 months of ibrutinib treatment. All receptors derive from a human donor with chronic lymphocytic leukemia.

The genes are TRBV30 and TRBJ2-2, with 11 bases matching TRBD2. The CDR3 totals 16 residues. Per germline, CDR1 GTSNPN and CDR2 SVGIG (reference sequence). V lost 0 bases and J lost 0; bases outside the gene matches: 0. The CDR3 here is CAWSVLAGANTGELFF. In nucleotides, the CDR3 is TGTGCCTGGAGTGTACTAGCGGGAGCGAACACCGGGGAGCTGTTTTTT. Combining the CDR3 with reference TRBV30 and TRBJ2-2 gives the whole variable domain SQTIHQWPATLVQPVGSPLSLECTVEGTSNPNLYWYRQAAGRGLQLLFYSVGIGQISSEVPQNLSASRPQDRQFILSSKKLLLSDSGFYLCAWSVLAGANTGELFFGEGSRLTVL.

The chain has TRBV27 and TRBJ1-2, with 12 bases aligning to TRBD1. CDR3 size: 17 residues. Germline V gives CDR1 MNHEY, CDR2 SMNVEV (reference sequence). The V and J ends lost 1 base and 5 bases, in that order; junction bases with no gene match: 8. The CDR3 spells CASSLLGQGADGYGYTF. The CDR3 coding sequence is TGTGCCAGCAGTTTATTGGGACAGGGGGCGGACGGGTATGGCTACACCTTC.

A few counts support this clone. This sequence joins TRBV2 and TRBJ1-2, with D unclear. V lost 6 bases to trimming and J lost 3 bases, with 17 bases between them. The V gene's germline CDR1 is SNHLY and CDR2 FYNNEI. The CDR3 contains 15 residues. Here the CDR3 DNA reads TGTGCCAGCAGACCCCAGACCGGAACCTACTATGGCTACACCTTC. Its protein product is CASRPQTGTYYGYTF.

The V gene is TRBV4-2, the J gene TRBJ2-5; no reliable D call. The CDR3 spans 15 residues. Between the trimmed V and J ends, which lost 1 base and 0 bases, there was a span of 9 bases. In germline, CDR1 is LGHNA, CDR2 YNFKEQ. Written as DNA, the CDR3 is TGTGCCAGCAGCCAAGGACGGGTTAACCAAGAGACCCAGTACTTC. Protein product: CASSQGRVNQETQYF.

The table lists this clone with a few counts. The chain couples TRBV28 to TRBJ1-2, with TRBD1 identical over 7 bases. The CDR3 is 13 residues long. J gave up 4 bases and V 4 bases, and 3 bases lay outside the gene matches. Germline V gene data show CDR1 as MDHEN and CDR2 as SYDVKM. The CDR3 loop reads CASSYRGLYGYTF. CDR3 nucleotides: TGTGCCAGCAGTTACAGGGGACTCTATGGCTACACCTTC.

The genes are TRBV9 and TRBJ2-7, with D possibly being TRBD2 (6 bases). The CDR3 covers 15 residues. Trimming removed 4 bases from V and 7 bases from J, with 21 bases in between. Germline values: CDR1 SGDLS, CDR2 YYNGEE. The CDR3 is CASSPSGTAALEQYF. CDR3 sequence (DNA): TGTGCCAGCAGCCCTTCCGGGACTGCGGCTTTGGAGCAGTACTTC.

The rearrangement joins TRBV5-1 to TRBJ1-2; D is unresolved. The CDR3 loop spans 15 amino acids. Germline loops: CDR1 SGHRS, CDR2 YFSETQ. Trimming left V 2 bases short and J 7 bases short, with 18 bases between. The CDR3 DNA reads as TGCGCCAGCAGCTTAAGGGAGGGCTTGACCCGTGGCTACACCTTC. It encodes CASSLREGLTRGYTF.

The CDR3, as DNA: TGTGCCACCAAACTTGGACAGATCAACTATGGCTACACCTTC. Protein product: CATKLGQINYGYTF. V gene TRBV6-5 combines with J gene TRBJ1-2, with D possibly matching TRBD1 (6 bases). There are 14 residues in the CDR3. V was trimmed by 10 bases and J by 2 bases, leaving 17 bases between them. Germline-derived CDR1 and CDR2 are MNHEY and SVGAGI.

The rearrangement joins TRBV11-2 to TRBJ1-5; no clear D gene. The CDR3 is 13 residues long. Trimming removed 3 bases at V and 2 bases at J, with 5 bases between. CDR1 is SGHAT, CDR2 FQNNGV, per germline. CDR3 nucleotides: TGTGCCAGCAGCTTTTCCCGCAATCAGCCCCAGCATTTT. Translated: CASSFSRNQPQHF.

For this clone: One end of the junction fails to match germline, which may point to a read error. The rearrangement uses TRBV4-3 and TRBJ2-7; 12 bases fit TRBD2. Per the germline V gene, CDR1 is LGHNA and CDR2 is YSLEER. The CDR3 totals 15 residues. The CDR3 coding sequence is TGCGCCTGCAGCCCCCGACTAGCGGGGGAGGGGACGCAGTACTTC. Its translation is CACSPRLAGEGTQYF.

This clone was observed a few times. The CDR3 nucleotides are TGTGCCAGCAGCTACCAAGTCGTGGATGAAGCTTTCTTT. Encoded protein: CASSYQVVDEAFF. V usage is TRBV7-8 and J usage is TRBJ1-1, with unresolved D. Germline CDR1 and CDR2: SGHVS and FQNEAQ. V lost 4 bases to trimming and J lost 7 bases, with 13 bases between them. The CDR3 is 13 amino acids.

This clone was counted once. The V gene is TRBV2, the J gene TRBJ1-1; D remains ambiguous. V was trimmed by 6 bases and J by 4 bases, leaving 12 bases between them. The length of the CDR3 is 13 residues. Germline V gene sequence: CDR1 SNHLY, CDR2 FYNNEI. This CDR3 is CASSPEVGTEAFF. In nucleotides, the CDR3 is TGTGCCAGCAGCCCCGAGGTGGGCACTGAAGCTTTCTTT.

The chain joins TRBV7-2 to TRBJ1-1; TRBD1 might be the D (6 bases). The CDR3 is 14 amino acids. Germline V gene sequence: CDR1 SGHTA, CDR2 FQGNSA. The V end lost 7 bases, the J end lost 2 bases, and 14 bases lay between the germline ends. The CDR3 DNA sequence: TGTGCCAGCAACTACCAGGGGACTAACACTGAAGCTTTCTTT. It encodes CASNYQGTNTEAFF.

The J gene is TRBJ2-7, the V gene TRBV2, with unresolved D. V gave up 4 bases and J gave up 2 bases, with 15 bases separating them. The CDR3 is 15 residues long. Germline V lookup: CDR1 SNHLY, CDR2 FYNNEI. The CDR3 sequence: CASSAVAGRTYEQYF. CDR3 nucleotide sequence: TGTGCCAGCAGTGCGGTGGCTGGCAGGACCTACGAGCAGTACTTC.

The genes are TRBV6-6 and TRBJ2-2, with D possibly being TRBD1 or TRBD2 (5 bases each). V was pared by 2 bases and J by 4 bases, with 8 bases between. Germline values: CDR1 MNHNY, CDR2 SVGAGI (reference sequence). The CDR3 spans 14 residues. CDR3 nucleotide sequence: TGTGCCAGCAGTTACGGGGGTGGCACCGGGGAGCTGTTTTTT. The encoded protein is CASSYGGGTGELFF.

This clone has a handful of counts. This rearrangement joins TRBV2 to TRBJ2-7; D not resolved. V was trimmed by 3 bases and J by 0 bases, leaving 9 bases between them. The CDR3 has 14 residues. Germline CDR1 reads SNHLY; CDR2 reads FYNNEI. The CDR3 sequence is CASSDLVGSYEQYF. In DNA, the CDR3 is TGTGCCAGCAGTGACCTCGTCGGCTCCTACGAGCAGTACTTC.

The V call is TRBV4-2, the J call TRBJ2-7, with a tentative D call TRBD1 (5 bases). Germline values: CDR1 LGHNA, CDR2 YNFKEQ. With 1 base removed from V and 5 bases from J, the gap between germline ends came to 12 bases. The CDR3 is 14 residues long. CDR3 amino acids: CASSQAVRADEQYF. The CDR3 DNA reads as TGTGCCAGCAGCCAAGCTGTCAGGGCAGACGAGCAGTACTTC.

This chain links TRBV9 with TRBJ2-1; the match to TRBD2 covers 13 bases. With 0 bases clipped from V and 9 bases from J, the junction kept 6 bases outside the gene matches. CDR3 length: 16 residues. The germline V gene has CDR1 SGDLS and CDR2 YYNGEE. The CDR3 sequence: CASSVGLAGGGAEQFF. The DNA for the CDR3 is TGTGCCAGCAGCGTAGGACTAGCGGGAGGAGGGGCTGAGCAGTTCTTC.

The rearrangement joins TRBV27 to TRBJ2-2, with 10 bases identical to TRBD2. The CDR3 has 17 amino acids. Looked up from germline, CDR1 is MNHEY and CDR2 is SMNVEV (reference sequence). The ends lost 7 bases at V and 5 bases at J; junction bases unmatched: 13. CDR3 nucleotide sequence: TGTGCCAGCACTAATCTAGCGGGAGTTATTGGGACCGGGGAGCTGTTTTTT. This encodes CASTNLAGVIGTGELFF.

This chain connects TRBV6-5 to TRBJ2-7; D may match TRBD1 or TRBD2 (6 bases each). There are 14 residues in the CDR3. V was cut by 6 bases and J by 4 bases, with 16 bases left in between. Germline-derived CDR1 and CDR2 are MNHEY and SVGAGI. The CDR3 DNA follows: TGTGCCAGCAGGAGGCCGGGGGCAAGGTACGAGCAGTACTTC. It codes for CASRRPGARYEQYF.

The sample holds a few counts of this clone. The chain recombines TRBV28 with TRBJ1-1; a possible D gene is TRBD1 (5 bases). This CDR3 contains 12 residues. V gave up 4 bases and J gave up 5 bases, with 8 bases separating them. Germline V gene data show CDR1 as MDHEN and CDR2 as SYDVKM. CDR3 in amino acids: CASSSGLTEAFF. The CDR3 region has the DNA TGTGCCAGCAGTTCAGGGTTGACTGAAGCTTTCTTT.

In this sample, this clone turned up once. The chain uses TRBV29-1 and TRBJ2-7; 7 nucleotides agree with TRBD2. V trimming: 6 bases; J trimming: 5 bases; junction bases outside the gene matches: 7. The CDR3 covers 12 residues. CDR1 is SQVTM and CDR2 is ANQGSEA in the germline V gene. CDR3 region: CSVQAGKDEQYF. The DNA of the CDR3 is TGCAGCGTCCAAGCGGGAAAAGACGAGCAGTACTTC.

The chain is built from TRBV11-2 and TRBJ2-3; TRBD2 matches at 7 bases. The CDR3 loop spans 15 amino acids. CDR1 and CDR2 from the germline V gene are SGHAT and FQNNGV. Trimming removed 4 bases from V and 4 bases from J; junction bases left unmatched: 8. Here the CDR3 DNA reads TGTGCCAGCAGCTCTCAGCGGGGCCCGGCAGATACGCAGTATTTT. This encodes CASSSQRGPADTQYF. The full variable domain, with the rest looked up from reference TRBV11-2 and TRBJ2-3, is EAGVAQSPRYKIIEKRQSVAFWCNPISGHATLYWYQQILGQGPKLLIQFQNNGVVDDSQLPKDRFSAERLKGVDSTLKIQPAKLEDSAVYLCASSSQRGPADTQYFGPGTRLTVL.